This T cell receptor beta chain was retrieved from a study of T cells expressing NK-cell markers. Study details: Sequencing covered eight donors, seven HCMV-seropositive and one seronegative.

Making the TCR beta cDNA relied on 5'RACE template switching with UMIs. TCRdb reprocessed the 5' RACE reads and stores each CDR3 protein as one record, lacking DNA. The sample table includes hundreds of thousands of distinct CDR3 sequences. Germline values: CDR1 LGHNA, CDR2 YNFKEQ. CDR3 length: 14 amino acids. The chain joins TRBV4-2 to TRBJ2-1. Sequenced material: blood T cells: a sorted CD56 or NKG2C T cell subset, CD4+ or CD8+ T cells, or bulk PBMC T cells (not recorded which). The source is a man between 18 and 69 years old in good health. CDR3 residues: CASSQAIYENEQFF.